What follows are 32 T cell receptor beta chains derived from one specimen sequenced in a study of Graves' ophthalmopathy and Graves' hyperthyroidism. As the template, RNA transcripts were used to amplify TCR beta CDR3 regions. Scientists carried out first-round RT-PCR using HTBI primers and then a second-round multiplex PCR. TCRdb used MiXCR to reprocess the multiplex PCR reads, holding one entry per CDR3 protein. The table includes 400,000 or so distinct CDR3 sequences, less than 20% detected once. The sequenced material came from peripheral blood. The receptors originated from a woman aged 18-35 years with stable Graves' hyperthyroidism.

This clonotype was picked up many times. V and J are TRBV24-1 and TRBJ2-5; unclear D gene. Germline loops: CDR1 KGHDR, CDR2 SFDVKD. This CDR3 spans 13 amino acids. V was cut by 2 bases and J by 4 bases, with 7 bases left in between. CDR3 nucleotide sequence: TGTGCCACCAGTGATTCCGCGATAGAGACCCAGTACTTC. It encodes CATSDSAIETQYF.

This clonotype was found many times. This sequence joins TRBV6-5 and TRBJ1-5; tentatively, D is TRBD1 (6 bases). CDR1 and CDR2 from the germline V gene are MNHEY and SVGAGI. This CDR3 contains 13 residues. Deletions cut 6 bases from V and 5 bases from J, with 11 bases between. CDR3: CASSYRAHQPQHF. The CDR3, as DNA: TGTGCCAGCAGCTACAGGGCACATCAGCCCCAGCATTTT.

This clonotype showed up many times. The rearrangement links TRBV6-2 or TRBV6-3 to TRBJ2-2, with D unresolved. Between the trimmed V and J ends, which lost 4 bases and 11 bases, there was a span of 11 bases. Germline CDR1 MNHEY, CDR2 SVGEGT. The CDR3 has 12 residues. Written as DNA, the CDR3 is TGTGCCAGCAGTTTGGGAAATTCTGAGCTGTTTTTT. This encodes CASSLGNSELFF.

The sample holds many counts of this clonotype. The chain joins TRBV20-1 to TRBJ2-1; 7 nucleotides agree with TRBD1. Germline lookup yields CDR1 DFQATT and CDR2 SNEGSKA (reference sequence). The trim removed 3 bases at V and 4 bases at J, leaving 9 bases unmatched. This CDR3 contains 15 residues. The DNA for the CDR3 is TGCAGTGCTAGGGCCACAGGGGCCGCTTACAATGAGCAGTTCTTC. Its protein is CSARATGAAYNEQFF.

This clonotype was observed a handful of times. V usage is TRBV11-2 and J usage is TRBJ2-3, with D maybe TRBD2 (5 bases). The CDR3 extends over 12 amino acids. The V and J ends lost 3 bases and 5 bases respectively, with 6 bases between them. Germline V CDR1 and CDR2: SGHAT, FQNNGV. The CDR3 region has the DNA TGTGCCAGCAGCTTTGGGAGAGATACGCAGTATTTT. Translated, it gives CASSFGRDTQYF.

This clonotype was observed a few times. This chain uses TRBV12-3 or TRBV12-4 with TRBJ1-3; TRBD1 might be the D (5 bases). The CDR3 extends over 14 amino acids. Deletions cut 5 bases from V and 4 bases from J, with 12 bases between. Here the CDR3 reads CASSNQGSGNTIYF. Here the CDR3 DNA reads TGTGCCAGCAGTAACCAGGGAAGCGGAAACACCATATATTTT.

This clonotype has at least ten counts. The chain has TRBV2 and TRBJ1-2; D is ambiguous. Deletions cut 7 bases from V and 4 bases from J, with 10 bases between. Germline loops: CDR1 SNHLY, CDR2 FYNNEI. The CDR3 is 12 residues long. The CDR3 loop reads CASKRRGYGYTF. The CDR3, as DNA: TGTGCCAGCAAAAGGAGAGGCTATGGCTACACCTTC.

This clonotype was seen at least ten times. The CDR3 loop reads CASSLDRVGYGYTF. CDR3 DNA: TGTGCCAGCAGCTTAGACAGGGTGGGCTATGGCTACACCTTC. The rearrangement links TRBV7-8 to TRBJ1-2; perhaps TRBD1 as D (6 bases). The CDR3 extends over 14 amino acids. Germline assignment: CDR1 SGHVS and CDR2 FQNEAQ. V was trimmed by 1 base and J by 4 bases, leaving 10 bases between them.

The chain recombines TRBV12-3 or TRBV12-4 with TRBJ1-2, with D possibly matching TRBD1 (5 bases). There are 14 residues in the CDR3. V shed 2 bases and J shed 10 bases, with 17 bases lying between them. The CDR3 sequence: CASSLISAGKAYTF. DNA for the CDR3: TGTGCCAGCAGTTTAATCTCGGCAGGGAAGGCCTACACCTTC.

This clonotype was recorded at least ten times. The chain couples TRBV2 to TRBJ1-6, with 7 bases fitting TRBD1. The CDR3 sequence is 14 residues long. Germline V gives CDR1 SNHLY, CDR2 FYNNEI. The ends lost 8 bases at V and 14 bases at J; junction bases unmatched: 15. The CDR3 loop reads CASLGDSSVLALHF. The CDR3 DNA sequence: TGTGCCAGCCTTGGGGACAGCTCCGTTCTGGCCCTCCACTTT.

The gene calls are TRBV4-1 and TRBJ2-7; 8 positions match TRBD2. This CDR3 comprises 16 residues. Germline V gene sequence: CDR1 MGHRA, CDR2 YSYEKL. With V trimmed by 0 bases and J by 0 bases, 4 bases remained unmatched. The CDR3 protein is CASSQDQAGASYEQYF. CDR3 nucleotide sequence: TGCGCCAGCAGCCAAGATCAAGCGGGGGCCTCCTACGAGCAGTACTTC.

This clonotype is a singleton in its sample. The chain links TRBV7-8 to TRBJ1-2; no firm D call. CDR3 size: 14 residues. Germline V gene sequence: CDR1 SGHVS, CDR2 FQNEAQ. The V and J ends lost 3 bases and 4 bases respectively, with 12 bases between them. As DNA, the CDR3 is TGTGCCAGCAGCTTCGACCGACGCACCTATGGCTACACCTTC. The encoded protein is CASSFDRRTYGYTF.

This clonotype showed up many times. The rearrangement joins TRBV6-1 to TRBJ1-1; tentatively, D is TRBD1 (5 bases). Germline lookup yields CDR1 MNHNS and CDR2 SASEGT. With 7 bases removed from V and 1 base from J, the gap between germline ends came to 10 bases. CDR3 size: 13 residues. The CDR3 loop reads CASNSDRNTEAFF. The CDR3 region has the DNA TGTGCCAGCAACTCCGACAGGAACACTGAAGCTTTCTTT.

This rearrangement joins TRBV18 to TRBJ2-2; no clear D gene. CDR1 and CDR2 from the germline V gene are KGHSH and LQKENI. Trimming removed 6 bases from V and 5 bases from J, with 16 bases in between. The CDR3 is 15 residues long. This CDR3 is CASSLDLDPTGELFF. CDR3 in DNA: TGTGCCAGCTCCCTGGACCTCGACCCGACCGGGGAGCTGTTTTTT. Complete variable domain (other parts from reference TRBV18 and TRBJ2-2): NAGVMQNPRHLVRRRGQEARLRCSPMKGHSHVYWYRQLPEEGLKFMVYLQKENIIDESGMPKERFSAEFPKEGPSILRIQQVVRGDSAAYFCASSLDLDPTGELFFGEGSRLTVL.

This clonotype was counted many times. The V call is TRBV6-2 or TRBV6-3, the J call TRBJ1-2; D is unresolved. This CDR3 is built from 12 residues. Looked up from germline, CDR1 is MNHEY and CDR2 is SVGEGT. Trimming took 6 bases from V and 5 from J, leaving 10 bases between them. As DNA, the CDR3 is TGTGCCAGCAGCTCACACTTATATGGCTACACCTTC. Translated, it gives CASSSHLYGYTF.

The count of this clonotype is one. A much more abundant neighbour one base away suggests this may be a read error. The genes are TRBV3-1 and TRBJ2-5; D possibly corresponds to TRBD1 (5 bases). V lost 7 bases to trimming and J lost 7 bases, with 13 bases between them. Looked up from germline, CDR1 is LGHDT and CDR2 is YNNKEL (reference sequence). CDR3 length: 12 residues. The chain's CDR3 is CASNQFQGTQYF. The CDR3 region has the DNA TGTGCCAGCAACCAGTTTCAGGGGACCCAGTACTTC.

The chain combines TRBV27 with TRBJ1-1; no definite D call. This CDR3 has 11 amino acids. V was trimmed by 6 bases and J by 10 bases, leaving 12 bases between them. Per the germline V gene, CDR1 is MNHEY and CDR2 is SMNVEV (reference sequence). Written as DNA, the CDR3 is TGTGCCAGCAGCCCCGGTGGTAGAGCTTTCTTT. Residues: CASSPGGRAFF.

In this sample, this clonotype turned up a few times. This may arise from a read error, as a much more abundant clone is one base away. CDR3 in amino acids: CSARVAGGLGTEACF. DNA for the CDR3: TGCAGTGCTAGAGTGGCCGGGGGCCTGGGGACTGAAGCTTGCTTT. The rearrangement uses TRBV20-1 and TRBJ1-1; weak D call: TRBD1 (6 bases). The CDR3 covers 15 residues. Germline CDR1 reads DFQATT; CDR2 reads SNEGSKA (reference sequence).

This clonotype was counted many times. The chain uses TRBV12-3 or TRBV12-4 and TRBJ1-5, with D unresolved. V lost 3 bases, J lost 7 bases, and 7 bases lay in between. The CDR3 has 12 amino acids. CDR3 in amino acids: CASSFLSQPQHF. The CDR3 nucleotides are TGTGCCAGCAGTTTCTTGAGCCAGCCCCAGCATTTT.

Ten or more counts support this clonotype. The germline gene is not matched at one end of the junction; a read error may be the cause. V and J are TRBV7-6 and TRBJ2-7; 10 bases are shared with TRBD1. The germline CDR1 and CDR2 sequences are SGHVS and FNYEAQ. The CDR3 is 13 residues long. Written as DNA, the CDR3 is TGTGCCAGCAGCTCCGGGACAGGGGAAATTCGGGACTTC. It encodes CASSSGTGEIRDF. Drawing the rest from reference TRBV7-6 and TRBJ2-7, the complete variable domain is GAGVSQSPRYKVTKRGQDVALRCDPISGHVSLYWYRQALGQGPEFLTYFNYEAQQDKSGLPNDRFSAERPEGSISTLTIQRTEQRDSAMYRCASSSGTGEIRDFGPGTRLTVT.

Many counts were recorded for this clonotype. The chain has TRBV20-1 and TRBJ1-1; perhaps TRBD1 as D (5 bases). Trimming shortened V by 3 bases and J by 5 bases, and 7 bases separated the two germline ends. This CDR3 region has 11 residues. Germline lookup yields CDR1 DFQATT and CDR2 SNEGSKA (reference sequence). The CDR3 region has the DNA TGCAGTGCTAGCCGGGGGACTGAAGCTTTCTTT. Protein: CSASRGTEAFF.

This clonotype was counted many times. CDR3 protein: CASWTGGMYWETQYF. In DNA, the CDR3 is TGTGCCAGTTGGACAGGGGGCATGTACTGGGAGACCCAGTACTTC. The gene calls are TRBV6-2 or TRBV6-3 and TRBJ2-5, with 11 nucleotides matching TRBD1. This CDR3 region has 15 residues. After removal of 9 bases from V and 5 bases from J, the junction contained 11 bases not matched to a gene. CDR1 and CDR2 from the germline V gene are MNHEY and SVGEGT.

This sequence joins TRBV6-5 and TRBJ1-2; 8 bases line up with TRBD1. The CDR3 sequence is 14 residues long. Unmatched junction bases numbered 7, after V lost 2 bases and J lost 8 bases. CDR1 MNHEY and CDR2 SVGAGI come from the germline V gene. The CDR3 sequence is CASSYADRVGGYTF. The CDR3 bases are TGTGCCAGCAGTTACGCGGACAGGGTCGGGGGCTACACCTTC.

The J gene is TRBJ2-2, the V gene TRBV15; D may be TRBD1 (7 bases). Looked up from germline, CDR1 is LNHNV and CDR2 is YYDKDF (reference sequence). V lost 4 bases, J lost 7 bases, and 16 bases lay in between. CDR3 length equals 15 residues. In DNA, the CDR3 is TGTGCCACCAGCAAAAACAGGGGAGGTAGCGGGGAGCTGTTTTTT. It yields the protein CATSKNRGGSGELFF.

This clonotype was counted many times. J is TRBJ1-1 and V is TRBV19; weak D call: TRBD1 (6 bases). There are 15 residues in the CDR3. Germline V CDR1 and CDR2: LNHDA, SQIVND (reference sequence). V lost 4 bases to trimming and J lost 4 bases, with 16 bases between them. The CDR3 region is CASSTSDRYGTEAFF. As DNA, the CDR3 is TGTGCCAGTAGTACCTCAGACAGGTACGGCACTGAAGCTTTCTTT.

This clonotype was detected many times. The rearrangement joins TRBV5-1 to TRBJ2-6; either TRBD1 or TRBD2 may fit D (5 bases each). Germline V CDR1 and CDR2: SGHRS, YFSETQ. The CDR3 sequence is 15 residues long. Deletions cut 4 bases from V and 0 bases from J, with 8 bases between. CDR3 bases: TGCGCCAGCAGCCTAGGGACCTCTGGGGCCAACGTCCTGACTTTC. Translating gives CASSLGTSGANVLTF.

This clonotype was detected many times. This rearrangement joins TRBV6-5 to TRBJ1-1, with D perhaps matching TRBD1 (5 bases). Germline V gene sequence: CDR1 MNHEY, CDR2 SVGAGI. This CDR3 has 16 amino acids. The V end was cut by 2 bases, the J end by 4 bases, with 17 bases between. CDR3 protein: CASSYRREWGSTEAFF. The CDR3 nucleotides are TGTGCCAGCAGTTACCGAAGGGAATGGGGCAGCACTGAAGCTTTCTTT.

The rearrangement uses TRBV7-6 and TRBJ2-7; 11 positions match TRBD1. With 3 bases clipped from V and 0 bases from J, the junction kept 10 bases outside the gene matches. This CDR3 is 18 amino acids long. The germline CDR1 and CDR2 sequences are SGHVS and FNYEAQ. CDR3 bases: TGTGCCAGCAGCTTGGGGGGGACAGGGGGACCCAGCTCCTACGAGCAGTACTTC. Protein: CASSLGGTGGPSSYEQYF.

This clonotype was counted ten times or more. This sequence joins TRBV6-1 and TRBJ2-6; D remains unclear. Germline V gene data show CDR1 as MNHNS and CDR2 as SASEGT. The CDR3 extends over 12 amino acids. Trimming left V 8 bases short and J 3 bases short, with 5 bases between. The CDR3 nucleotides are TGTGCCAGCGCTGGTGGGGCCAACGTCCTGACTTTC. Translating it yields CASAGGANVLTF.

This sequence joins TRBV19 and TRBJ1-3; tentatively, D is TRBD1 (5 bases). The germline V gene encodes CDR1 LNHDA and CDR2 SQIVND (reference sequence). This CDR3 spans 15 amino acids. Deletions cut 9 bases from V and 0 bases from J, with 15 bases between. This chain's CDR3 is CASHFGGFSGNTIYF. The CDR3 coding sequence is TGTGCCAGCCACTTCGGGGGGTTCTCTGGAAACACCATATATTTT.

Many counts were recorded for this clonotype. This chain connects TRBV15 to TRBJ2-5, with 9 nucleotides matching TRBD2. The germline V gene has CDR1 LNHNV and CDR2 YYDKDF (reference sequence). The CDR3 length is 18 residues. J lost 1 base, V lost 1 base, and 10 bases had no gene match. CDR3 sequence (DNA): TGTGCCACCAGCAGAGGGATCCCGTCGCGGGGGGGCCAAGAGACCCAGTACTTC. This sequence encodes CATSRGIPSRGGQETQYF. Full variable domain (missing parts from reference TRBV15 and TRBJ2-5): DAMVIQNPRYQVTQFGKPVTLSCSQTLNHNVMYWYQQKSSQAPKLLFHYYDKDFNNEADTPDNFQSRRPNTSFCFLDIRSPGLGDTAMYLCATSRGIPSRGGQETQYFGPGTRLLVL.

This clonotype has a count of ten or more. CDR3 residues: CSVVAGDTEAFF. Written as DNA, the CDR3 is TGCAGCGTTGTGGCAGGGGACACTGAAGCTTTCTTT. This chain uses TRBV29-1 with TRBJ1-1, with a weak D call TRBD1 (6 bases). The CDR3 is made up of 12 amino acids. Trimming left V 4 bases short and J 3 bases short, with 9 bases between. Germline V CDR1 and CDR2: SQVTM, ANQGSEA. The full variable domain, completed using reference TRBV29-1 and TRBJ1-1, is SAVISQKPSRDICQRGTSLTIQCQVDSQVTMMFWYRQQPGQSLTLIATANQGSEATYESGFVIDKFPISRPNLTFSTLTVSNMSPEDSSIYLCSVVAGDTEAFFGQGTRLTVV.